Below are 12 T cell receptor beta chains sequenced from a single sample in a study of monozygotic twins with inflammatory bowel disease. From its re-call of the 5' RACE reads, TCRdb lists each CDR3 protein once, without DNA. This table holds roughly 200,000 distinct CDR3 sequences. What was sequenced was blood. The receptors derive from a human donor with ulcerative colitis or Crohn's disease, or a healthy co-twin of an affected twin (not recorded which).

The chain is built from TRBV6-2 or TRBV6-3 and TRBJ1-1. CDR1 and CDR2 from the germline V gene are MNHEY and SVGEGT. The CDR3 covers 14 residues. This CDR3 is CASSYAAMNTEAFF.

The rearrangement joins TRBV7-8 to TRBJ1-1. Germline loops: CDR1 SGHVS, CDR2 FQNEAQ. The CDR3 loop spans 14 amino acids. This chain's CDR3 is CASSLGERSTEAFF.

This chain links TRBV6-1 with TRBJ2-7; TCRdb reports TRBD1, a call that lacks DNA to check it against. CDR3 length: 15 amino acids. The V gene's germline CDR1 is MNHNS and CDR2 SASEGT. This CDR3 is CASVSGAVFSYEQYF.

The chain couples TRBV12-3 or TRBV12-4 to TRBJ1-1. CDR3 size: 12 residues. CDR3 sequence: CASSFYDTEAFF.

The chain recombines TRBV14 with TRBJ1-1. The CDR3 runs to 12 residues. Germline loops: CDR1 SGHDN, CDR2 FVKESK. CDR3: CASSQRENGAFF.

The V call is TRBV14, the J call TRBJ2-7. The CDR3 is 11 residues long. Germline CDR1 SGHDN, CDR2 FVKESK. The CDR3 region is CASSHYYEQYF.

The CDR3 is CSADPSGKGSYNEQFF. The V and J genes are TRBV20-1 and TRBJ2-1; TCRdb's D call of TRBD2 is untestable without DNA. This CDR3 comprises 16 residues. Germline assignment: CDR1 DFQATT and CDR2 SNEGSKA (reference sequence).

The J gene is TRBJ1-6, the V gene TRBV12-3 or TRBV12-4. The length of the CDR3 is 13 residues. CDR3 region: CASSYTLGSPLHF.

CDR3 loop: CASRTGVLNTEAFF. The J gene is TRBJ1-1, the V gene TRBV6-1. From germline, CDR1 is MNHNS and CDR2 SASEGT. This CDR3 comprises 14 residues.

This chain uses TRBV2 with TRBJ2-3; the D call of TRBD2 rests on TCRdb alone, since no DNA is present to check it. The CDR3 runs to 16 residues. Germline V lookup: CDR1 SNHLY, CDR2 FYNNEI. CDR3 protein: CASSDGLAGSEDTQYF.

The chain couples TRBV11-2 to TRBJ2-5; with no DNA, the TCRdb D assignment of TRBD1 cannot be verified. CDR3 length: 15 amino acids. Germline assignment: CDR1 SGHAT and CDR2 FQNNGV. The CDR3 sequence: CASSLGPSREETQYF.

This chain connects TRBV19 to TRBJ1-1; the TCRdb D gene call, TRBD1, has no DNA to confirm it. Germline V gives CDR1 LNHDA, CDR2 SQIVND (reference sequence). This CDR3 comprises 15 residues. CDR3 loop: CASSSDGTLNTEAFF.